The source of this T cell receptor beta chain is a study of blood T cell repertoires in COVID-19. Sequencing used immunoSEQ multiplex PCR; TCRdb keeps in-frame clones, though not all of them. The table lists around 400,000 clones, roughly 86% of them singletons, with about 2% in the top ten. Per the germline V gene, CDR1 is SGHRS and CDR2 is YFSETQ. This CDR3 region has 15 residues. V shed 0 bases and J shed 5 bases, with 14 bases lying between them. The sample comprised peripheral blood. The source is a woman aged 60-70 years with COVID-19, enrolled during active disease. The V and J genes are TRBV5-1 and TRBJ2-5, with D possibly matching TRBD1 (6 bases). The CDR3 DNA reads TGCGCCAGCAGCTTGGGTGGGCAGGGGAAGGAGACCCAGTACTTC. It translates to CASSLGGQGKETQYF.